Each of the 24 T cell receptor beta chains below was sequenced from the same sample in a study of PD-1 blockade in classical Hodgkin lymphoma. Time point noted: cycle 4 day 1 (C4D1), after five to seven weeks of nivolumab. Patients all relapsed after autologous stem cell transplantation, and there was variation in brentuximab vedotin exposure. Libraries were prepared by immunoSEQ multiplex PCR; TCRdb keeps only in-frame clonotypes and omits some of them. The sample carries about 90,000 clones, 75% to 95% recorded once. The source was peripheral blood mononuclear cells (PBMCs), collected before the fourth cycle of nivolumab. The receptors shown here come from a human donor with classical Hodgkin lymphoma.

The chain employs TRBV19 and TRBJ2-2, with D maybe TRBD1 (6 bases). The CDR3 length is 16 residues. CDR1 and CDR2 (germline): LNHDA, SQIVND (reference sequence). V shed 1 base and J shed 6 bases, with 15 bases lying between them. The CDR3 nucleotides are TGTGCCAGTAGTATAGCTAGCAGGGGTGGGGCCGGGGAGCTGTTTTTT. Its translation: CASSIASRGGAGELFF.

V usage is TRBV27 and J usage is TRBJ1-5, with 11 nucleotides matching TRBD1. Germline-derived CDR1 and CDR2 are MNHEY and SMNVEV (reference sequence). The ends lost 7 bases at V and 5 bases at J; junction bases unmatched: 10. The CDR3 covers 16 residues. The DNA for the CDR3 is TGTGCCAGCAAACCCGGGACAGGGGGGAACCATCAGCCCCAGCATTTT. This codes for CASKPGTGGNHQPQHF.

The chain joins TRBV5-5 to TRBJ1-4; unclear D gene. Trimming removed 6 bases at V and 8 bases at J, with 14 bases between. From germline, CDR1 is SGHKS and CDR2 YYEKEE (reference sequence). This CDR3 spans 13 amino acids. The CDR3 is CASTQAGHEKLFF. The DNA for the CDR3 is TGTGCCAGCACCCAGGCGGGTCACGAAAAACTGTTTTTT. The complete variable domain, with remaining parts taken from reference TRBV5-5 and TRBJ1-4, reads DAGVTQSPTHLIKTRGQQVTLRCSPISGHKSVSWYQQVLGQGPQFIFQYYEKEERGRGNFPDRFSARQFPNYSSELNVNALLLGDSALYLCASTQAGHEKLFFGSGTQLSVL.

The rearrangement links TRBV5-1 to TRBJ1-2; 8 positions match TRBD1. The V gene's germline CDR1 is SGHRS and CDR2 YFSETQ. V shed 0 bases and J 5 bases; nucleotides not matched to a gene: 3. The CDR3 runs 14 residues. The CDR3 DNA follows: TGCGCCAGCAGCTTGGTGCAGGGGGCTTATGGCTACACCTTC. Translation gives CASSLVQGAYGYTF. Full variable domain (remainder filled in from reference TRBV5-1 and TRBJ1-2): KAGVTQTPRYLIKTRGQQVTLSCSPISGHRSVSWYQQTPGQGLQFLFEYFSETQRNKGNFPGRFSGRQFSNSRSEMNVSTLELGDSALYLCASSLVQGAYGYTFGSGTRLTVV.

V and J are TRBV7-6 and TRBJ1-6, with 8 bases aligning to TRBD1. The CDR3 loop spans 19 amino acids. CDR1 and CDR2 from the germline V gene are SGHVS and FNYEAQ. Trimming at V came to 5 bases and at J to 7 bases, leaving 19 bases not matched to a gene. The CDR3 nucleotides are TGTGCCAGCAGCGAAAGTTCGGGAGTCAGGGGGCGCAGGAATTCACCCCTCCACTTT. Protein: CASSESSGVRGRRNSPLHF.

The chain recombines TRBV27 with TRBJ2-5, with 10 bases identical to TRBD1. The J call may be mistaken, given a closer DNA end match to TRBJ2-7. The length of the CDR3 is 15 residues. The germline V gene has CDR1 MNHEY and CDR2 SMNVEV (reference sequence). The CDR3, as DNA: TGTGCCAGCAGTTTTGGGACAGGGGTTTCCTACGAGCAGTACTTC. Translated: CASSFGTGVSYEQYF.

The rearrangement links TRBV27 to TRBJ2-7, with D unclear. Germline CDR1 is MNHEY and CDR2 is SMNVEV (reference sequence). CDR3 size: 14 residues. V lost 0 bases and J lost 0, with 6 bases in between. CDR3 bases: TGTGCCAGCAGTTTATCCCTGGGCTCCTACGAGCAGTACTTC. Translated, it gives CASSLSLGSYEQYF.

CDR3 nucleotide sequence: TGTGCCAGCAGAGGGTTGGGGGATACGCAGTATTTT. Translating it yields CASRGLGDTQYF. The genes are TRBV28 and TRBJ2-3; D remains unclear. Between the trimmed V and J ends, which lost 6 bases and 6 bases, there was a span of 10 bases. Germline V gene sequence: CDR1 MDHEN, CDR2 SYDVKM. The CDR3 extends over 12 amino acids.

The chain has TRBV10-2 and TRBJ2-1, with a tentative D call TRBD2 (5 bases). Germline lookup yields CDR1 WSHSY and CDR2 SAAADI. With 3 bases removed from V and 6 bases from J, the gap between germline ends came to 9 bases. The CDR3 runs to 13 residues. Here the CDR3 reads CASSDTRANEQFF. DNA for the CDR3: TGCGCCAGCAGTGACACTAGAGCCAATGAGCAGTTCTTC.

The CDR3 nucleotides are TGTGCCAGCAAGAAGGGGGGGACAGATACGCAGTATTTT. Protein: CASKKGGTDTQYF. V usage is TRBV6-5 and J usage is TRBJ2-3; D may be TRBD2 (7 bases). Trimming cost V 7 bases and J 3 bases, with 11 bases left between them. Germline V gene lookup returns CDR1 MNHEY and CDR2 SVGAGI. This CDR3 spans 13 amino acids.

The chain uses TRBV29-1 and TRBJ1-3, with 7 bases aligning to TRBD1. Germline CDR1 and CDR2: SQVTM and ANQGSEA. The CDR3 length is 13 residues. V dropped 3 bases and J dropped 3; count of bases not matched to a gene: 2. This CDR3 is CSVEGQNGNTIYF. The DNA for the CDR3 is TGCAGCGTTGAGGGACAGAATGGAAACACCATATATTTT.

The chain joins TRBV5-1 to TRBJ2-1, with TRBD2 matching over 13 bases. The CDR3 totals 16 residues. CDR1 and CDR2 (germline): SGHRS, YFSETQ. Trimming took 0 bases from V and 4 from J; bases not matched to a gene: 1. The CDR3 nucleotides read TGCGCCAGCAGCTTGGTACTAGCGGGGGGGTACAATGAGCAGTTCTTC. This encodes CASSLVLAGGYNEQFF.

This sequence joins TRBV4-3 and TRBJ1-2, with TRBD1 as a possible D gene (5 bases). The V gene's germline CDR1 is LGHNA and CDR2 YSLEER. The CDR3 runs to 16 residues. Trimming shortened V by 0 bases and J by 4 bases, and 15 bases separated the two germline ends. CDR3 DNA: TGCGCCAGCAGCCAAGAATTCCGCCGGGGGGTCTATGGCTACACCTTC. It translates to CASSQEFRRGVYGYTF.

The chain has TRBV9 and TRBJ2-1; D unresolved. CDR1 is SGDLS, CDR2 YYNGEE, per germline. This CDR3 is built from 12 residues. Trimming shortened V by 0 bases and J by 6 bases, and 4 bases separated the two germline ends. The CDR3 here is CASSVAGNEQFF. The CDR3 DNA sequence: TGTGCCAGCAGCGTAGCCGGCAATGAGCAGTTCTTC.

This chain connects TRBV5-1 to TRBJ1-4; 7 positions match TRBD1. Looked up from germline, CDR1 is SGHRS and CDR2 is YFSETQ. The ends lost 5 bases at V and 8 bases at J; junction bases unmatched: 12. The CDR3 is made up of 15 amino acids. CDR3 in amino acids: CASSSMTGRSEKLFF. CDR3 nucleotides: TGCGCCAGCAGTTCCATGACAGGGAGGTCGGAAAAACTGTTTTTT.

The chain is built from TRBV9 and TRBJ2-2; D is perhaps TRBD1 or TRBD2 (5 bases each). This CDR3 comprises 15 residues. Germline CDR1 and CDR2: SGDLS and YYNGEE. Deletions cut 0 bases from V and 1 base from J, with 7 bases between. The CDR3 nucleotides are TGTGCCAGCAGCGTAGTGGGGGTGAACACCGGGGAGCTGTTTTTT. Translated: CASSVVGVNTGELFF. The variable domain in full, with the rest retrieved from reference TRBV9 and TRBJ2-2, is DSGVTQTPKHLITATGQRVTLRCSPRSGDLSVYWYQQSLDQGLQFLIQYYNGEERAKGNILERFSAQQFPDLHSELNLSSLELGDSALYFCASSVVGVNTGELFFGEGSRLTVL.

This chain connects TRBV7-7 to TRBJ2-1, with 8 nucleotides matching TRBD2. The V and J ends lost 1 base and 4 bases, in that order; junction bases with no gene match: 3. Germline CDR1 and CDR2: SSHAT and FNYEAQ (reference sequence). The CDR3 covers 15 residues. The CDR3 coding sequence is TGTGCCAGCAGCTTAGACCGGGGGGGATACAATGAGCAGTTCTTC. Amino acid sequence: CASSLDRGGYNEQFF.

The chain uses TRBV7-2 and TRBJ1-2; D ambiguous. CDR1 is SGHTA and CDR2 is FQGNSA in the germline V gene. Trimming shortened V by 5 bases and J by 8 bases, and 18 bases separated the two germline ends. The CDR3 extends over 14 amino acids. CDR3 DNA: TGTGCCAGCAGCCCCGGGTCTTTGGGGAACGGCTACACCTTC. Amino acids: CASSPGSLGNGYTF.

This CDR3 reads CASSTKSSYNSPLHF. The CDR3 DNA follows: TGTGCCAGCAGCACCAAGAGCTCCTATAATTCACCCCTCCACTTT. This sequence joins TRBV11-2 and TRBJ1-6; D is ambiguous. V lost 5 bases, J lost 0 bases, and 8 bases lay in between. The CDR3 runs 15 residues. Germline CDR1 and CDR2: SGHAT and FQNNGV.

The CDR3 DNA follows: TGTGCCAGCAGTCCGGGACGTACTTCCGGGGAGCTGTTTTTT. It codes for CASSPGRTSGELFF. This chain joins TRBV27 and TRBJ2-2; D tentatively reads TRBD1 or TRBD2 (5 bases each). V lost 5 bases and J lost 6, with 13 bases in between. The germline V gene has CDR1 MNHEY and CDR2 SMNVEV (reference sequence). This CDR3 region has 14 residues.

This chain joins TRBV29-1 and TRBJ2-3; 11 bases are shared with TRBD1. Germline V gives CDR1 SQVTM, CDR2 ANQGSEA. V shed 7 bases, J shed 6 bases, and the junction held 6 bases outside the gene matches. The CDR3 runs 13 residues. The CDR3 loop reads CSGKGQGGDTQYF. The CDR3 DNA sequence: TGCAGCGGGAAGGGACAGGGGGGGGATACGCAGTATTTT.

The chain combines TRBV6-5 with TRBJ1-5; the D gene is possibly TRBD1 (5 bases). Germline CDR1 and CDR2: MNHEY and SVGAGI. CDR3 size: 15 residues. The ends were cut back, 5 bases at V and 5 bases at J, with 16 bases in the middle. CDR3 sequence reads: CASSHTGLGDQPQHF. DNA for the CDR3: TGTGCCAGCAGTCACACCGGTCTAGGGGATCAGCCCCAGCATTTT.

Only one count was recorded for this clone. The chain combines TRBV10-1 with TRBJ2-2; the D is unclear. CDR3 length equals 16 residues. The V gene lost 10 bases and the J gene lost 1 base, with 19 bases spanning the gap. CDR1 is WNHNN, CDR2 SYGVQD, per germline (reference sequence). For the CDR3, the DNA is TGCGCCATGGTCCCCCGCCGGCTCCTGAACACCGGGGAGCTGTTTTTT. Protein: CAMVPRRLLNTGELFF.

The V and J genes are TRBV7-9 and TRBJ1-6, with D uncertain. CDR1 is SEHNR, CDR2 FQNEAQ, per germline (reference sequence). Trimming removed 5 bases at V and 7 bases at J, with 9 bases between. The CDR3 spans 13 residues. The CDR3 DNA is TGTGCCAGCAGCGGAGGAACCAATTCACCCCTCCACTTT. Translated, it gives CASSGGTNSPLHF.